What follows are 17 T cell receptor beta chains derived from one specimen sequenced in a study of early stage breast cancer tumors. Assay: immunoSEQ multiplex PCR; the TCRdb copy retains only in-frame clones and omits some. The data show approximately 50,000 clones, 65% to 80% seen once. Sequencing was performed on blood. These receptors came from a person aged 30-39 years with breast cancer.

The J gene is TRBJ2-1, the V gene TRBV11-2, with 12 bases aligning to TRBD2. Per germline, CDR1 SGHAT and CDR2 FQNNGV. V lost 2 bases and J lost 7; bases outside the gene matches: 9. This CDR3 comprises 17 residues. This CDR3 is CASSLRFLTSGSNEQFF. CDR3 sequence (DNA): TGTGCCAGCAGCTTACGATTTCTGACTAGCGGGAGTAATGAGCAGTTCTTC.

The rearrangement joins TRBV27 to TRBJ2-1; D might be TRBD2 (5 bases). The CDR3 is made up of 15 amino acids. The V end was cut by 5 bases, the J end by 0 bases, with 11 bases between. The germline CDR1 and CDR2 sequences are MNHEY and SMNVEV (reference sequence). This CDR3 reads CASSPRADSYNEQFF. Written as DNA, the CDR3 is TGTGCCAGCAGTCCGCGAGCGGACTCCTACAATGAGCAGTTCTTC.

This rearrangement joins TRBV14 to TRBJ1-1; no reliable D call. Germline V gene sequence: CDR1 SGHDN, CDR2 FVKESK. The CDR3 loop spans 14 amino acids. Trimming cost V 3 bases and J 2 bases, with 10 bases left between them. The CDR3 region is CASSHLGGNTEAFF. In nucleotides, the CDR3 is TGTGCCAGCAGCCACCTGGGAGGTAACACTGAAGCTTTCTTT.

The chain combines TRBV7-2 with TRBJ2-3, with D uncertain. V lost 1 base and J lost 5, with 7 bases in between. Germline CDR1 is SGHTA and CDR2 is FQGNSA. The CDR3 sequence is 13 residues long. The CDR3 DNA is TGTGCCAGCAGCTTAGGGGTTGAAGATACGCAGTATTTT. Its protein is CASSLGVEDTQYF.

The CDR3 region is CAWSRGIDGNTIYF. The CDR3 DNA sequence: TGTGCCTGGAGTAGAGGGATCGACGGAAACACCATATATTTT. The V call is TRBV30, the J call TRBJ1-3; D is unclear. Germline assignment: CDR1 GTSNPN and CDR2 SVGIG (reference sequence). This CDR3 contains 14 residues. V lost 2 bases and J 4 bases, leaving 12 bases between the germline ends.

In nucleotides, the CDR3 is TGCGCCAGCAGCCAAGATAGGTTCCGGGCGGGTGGCTACACCTTC. Its translation is CASSQDRFRAGGYTF. The V and J genes are TRBV4-3 and TRBJ1-2, with no clear D. V lost 0 bases and J 7 bases, leaving 15 bases between the germline ends. This CDR3 has 15 residues. Germline CDR1 reads LGHNA; CDR2 reads YSLEER.

As concerns this clone: Germline is not matched at one junction end, which may reflect a read error. The chain is built from TRBV9 and TRBJ2-1, with D possibly being TRBD2 (6 bases). From germline, CDR1 is SGDLS and CDR2 YYNGEE. This CDR3 contains 16 residues. CDR3 sequence reads: CASSKPVADPYNKQFF. The CDR3 coding sequence is TGTGCCAGCTCGAAGCCAGTAGCGGATCCCTACAATAAGCAGTTCTTC. The entire variable domain, with the rest obtained from reference TRBV9 and TRBJ2-1, is as follows: DSGVTQTPKHLITATGQRVTLRCSPRSGDLSVYWYQQSLDQGLQFLIQYYNGEERAKGNILERFSAQQFPDLHSELNLSSLELGDSALYFCASSKPVADPYNKQFFGPGTRLTVL.

The sample holds a few counts of this clone. This rearrangement joins TRBV7-9 to TRBJ1-1; D not certain. CDR1 is SEHNR and CDR2 is FQNEAQ in the germline V gene (reference sequence). The V end lost 1 base, the J end lost 5 bases, and 11 bases lay between the germline ends. This CDR3 has 14 amino acids. CDR3 amino acids: CASSLVGMETEAFF. For the CDR3, the DNA is TGTGCCAGCAGCTTAGTAGGGATGGAGACTGAAGCTTTCTTT. The variable domain in full, with the rest retrieved from reference TRBV7-9 and TRBJ1-1, is DTGVSQNPRHKITKRGQNVTFRCDPISEHNRLYWYRQTLGQGPEFLTYFQNEAQLEKSRLLSDRFSAERPKGSFSTLEIQRTEQGDSAMYLCASSLVGMETEAFFGQGTRLTVV.

The V gene is TRBV7-8, the J gene TRBJ2-2; tentative D call: TRBD1 (5 bases). CDR3 length: 15 amino acids. V gave up 3 bases and J gave up 6 bases, with 14 bases separating them. Germline V gene data show CDR1 as SGHVS and CDR2 as FQNEAQ. CDR3 residues: CASSLEPTVSGELFF. The CDR3 region has the DNA TGTGCCAGCAGCTTGGAACCGACAGTTTCCGGGGAGCTGTTTTTT.

This chain uses TRBV5-8 with TRBJ1-1; possibly TRBD1 for D (5 bases). This CDR3 has 16 residues. Germline CDR1 SGHTS, CDR2 YDEGEE. V was shortened by 4 bases and J by 7 bases, with 23 bases between the two germline ends. CDR3 nucleotides: TGTGCCAGCAGCCCTTCGCGGGGACCCCCTTTGGATGAAGCTTTCTTT. Encoded protein: CASSPSRGPPLDEAFF. The variable domain in full, completed from reference TRBV5-8 and TRBJ1-1, reads EAGVTQSPTHLIKTRGQQATLRCSPISGHTSVYWYQQALGLGLQFLLWYDEGEERNRGNFPPRFSGRQFPNYSSELNVNALELEDSALYLCASSPSRGPPLDEAFFGQGTRLTVV.

The rearrangement joins TRBV2 to TRBJ1-4; no definite D call. Germline V CDR1 and CDR2: SNHLY, FYNNEI. V lost 7 bases and J 4 bases, leaving 10 bases between the germline ends. This CDR3 spans 13 amino acids. The CDR3 coding sequence is TGTGCCAGCAAAGGCGAAAATAATGAAAAACTGTTTTTT. Amino acid sequence: CASKGENNEKLFF.

The V gene is TRBV19, the J gene TRBJ2-7; D is ambiguous. This CDR3 has 11 residues. Trimming took 8 bases from V and 4 from J, leaving 9 bases between them. From germline, CDR1 is LNHDA and CDR2 SQIVND (reference sequence). CDR3: CASQAGYEQYF. CDR3 DNA: TGTGCCAGTCAAGCAGGATACGAGCAGTACTTC.

The V gene is TRBV7-6, the J gene TRBJ1-4; D remains ambiguous. Trimming took off 5 bases at V and 6 bases at J, with 10 bases between the two ends. Per the germline V gene, CDR1 is SGHVS and CDR2 is FNYEAQ. This CDR3 has 13 amino acids. DNA of the CDR3: TGTGCCAGCAGCCCTGGGGTGGATGAAAAACTGTTTTTT. Its protein product is CASSPGVDEKLFF.

The genes are TRBV5-1 and TRBJ2-7, with 11 nucleotides matching TRBD2. CDR3 length equals 14 residues. Germline values: CDR1 SGHRS, CDR2 YFSETQ. With V trimmed by 4 bases and J by 7 bases, 7 bases remained unmatched. The CDR3 coding sequence is TGCGCCAGCAGCCCGACGACTAGCGGGACAGAGCAGTACTTC. Amino acid sequence: CASSPTTSGTEQYF.

The rearrangement uses TRBV6-5 and TRBJ2-3, with D hard to call. V shed 7 bases and J shed 5 bases, with 7 bases lying between them. CDR1 is MNHEY, CDR2 SVGAGI, per germline. The CDR3 extends over 11 amino acids. CDR3 region: CASTEGDTQYF. The CDR3 DNA is TGTGCCAGCACCGAAGGAGATACGCAGTATTTT.

This chain links TRBV18 with TRBJ1-4; D is ambiguous. The CDR3 has 16 residues. Germline V CDR1 and CDR2: KGHSH, LQKENI. Trimming took off 1 base at V and 0 bases at J, with 9 bases between the two ends. Here the CDR3 reads CASSPRVGTTNEKLFF. CDR3 DNA sequence: TGTGCCAGCTCACCACGGGTGGGGACAACTAATGAAAAACTGTTTTTT.

This clone was observed a handful of times. This chain connects TRBV5-1 to TRBJ1-6; 8 bases map to TRBD1. From germline, CDR1 is SGHRS and CDR2 YFSETQ. V gave up 4 bases and J gave up 12 bases; unmatched junction bases: 9. This CDR3 has 14 residues. Here the CDR3 reads CASSPDRGSGPLHF. The CDR3 nucleotides are TGCGCCAGCAGCCCAGACAGGGGATCTGGACCCCTCCACTTT.